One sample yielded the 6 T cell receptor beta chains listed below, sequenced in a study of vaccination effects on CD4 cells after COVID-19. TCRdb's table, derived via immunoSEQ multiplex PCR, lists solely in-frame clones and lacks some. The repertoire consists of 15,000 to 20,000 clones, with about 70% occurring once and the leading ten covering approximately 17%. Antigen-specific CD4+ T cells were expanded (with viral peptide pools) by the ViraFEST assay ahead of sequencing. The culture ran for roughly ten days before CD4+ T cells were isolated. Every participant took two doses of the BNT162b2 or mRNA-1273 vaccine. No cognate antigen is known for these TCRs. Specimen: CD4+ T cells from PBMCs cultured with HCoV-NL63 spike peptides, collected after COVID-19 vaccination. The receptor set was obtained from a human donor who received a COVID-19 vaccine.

CDR3 DNA: TGTGCCAGCTCACAGAACGACGGTGGAGTGGGCTACACCTTC. Protein sequence: CASSQNDGGVGYTF. The V gene is TRBV18, the J gene TRBJ1-2; D gene uncertain. The CDR3 spans 14 residues. The V and J ends lost 4 bases and 8 bases respectively, with 17 bases between them. Germline V gene lookup returns CDR1 KGHSH and CDR2 LQKENI.

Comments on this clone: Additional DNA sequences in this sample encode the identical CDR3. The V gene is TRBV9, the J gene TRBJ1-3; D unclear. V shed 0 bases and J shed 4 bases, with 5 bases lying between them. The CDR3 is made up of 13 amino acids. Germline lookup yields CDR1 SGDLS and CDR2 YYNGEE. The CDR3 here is CASSVGDGNTIYF. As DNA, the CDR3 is TGTGCCAGCAGCGTAGGAGACGGAAACACCATATATTTT.

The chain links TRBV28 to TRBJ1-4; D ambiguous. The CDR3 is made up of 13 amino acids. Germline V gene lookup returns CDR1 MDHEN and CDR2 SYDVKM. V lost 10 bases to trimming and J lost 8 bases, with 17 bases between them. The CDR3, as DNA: TGTGCCATCCCGGACCTCCCTGGAGAAAAACTGTTTTTT. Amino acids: CAIPDLPGEKLFF.

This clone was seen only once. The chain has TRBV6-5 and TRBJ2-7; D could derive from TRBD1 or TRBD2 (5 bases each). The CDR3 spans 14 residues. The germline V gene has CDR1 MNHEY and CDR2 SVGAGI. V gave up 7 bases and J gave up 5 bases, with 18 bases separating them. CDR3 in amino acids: CASMSGPKPHEQYF. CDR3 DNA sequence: TGTGCCAGCATGTCGGGACCCAAGCCCCACGAGCAGTACTTC.

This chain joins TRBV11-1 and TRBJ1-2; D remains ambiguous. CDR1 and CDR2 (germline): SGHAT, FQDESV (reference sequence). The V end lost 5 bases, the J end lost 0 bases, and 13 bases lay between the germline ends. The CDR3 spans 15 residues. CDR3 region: CASSPGGKTNYGYTF. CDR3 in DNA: TGTGCCAGCAGCCCCGGCGGCAAGACTAACTATGGCTACACCTTC.

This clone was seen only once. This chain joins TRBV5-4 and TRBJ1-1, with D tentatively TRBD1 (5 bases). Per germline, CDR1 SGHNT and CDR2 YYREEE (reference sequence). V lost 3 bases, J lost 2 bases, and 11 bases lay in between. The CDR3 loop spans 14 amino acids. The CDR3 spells CASSSGLLNTEAFF. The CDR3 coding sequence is TGTGCCAGCAGCTCGGGACTTCTTAACACTGAAGCTTTCTTT.